This record looks at one TCR beta chain sequence and its context. The data belong to a study of blood T cell repertoires in COVID-19. Study-wide background: COVID-19 samples collected from the United States, Italy and Spain covered acute and convalescent phases.

In the source study's methods: Estimation of nucleated cell counts was performed using reference gene primer amplification. Some clones are missing from TCRdb's copy, which holds only in-frame ones; the method was immunoSEQ multiplex PCR. The V and J calls and clone size were taken over from that table, and D and trimming were inferred from the DNA. The table records about 400,000 clones, roughly 87% of them present only once. CDR1 MNHEY and CDR2 SMNVEV come from the germline V gene (reference sequence). The CDR3 extends over 16 amino acids. With 2 bases clipped from V and 4 bases from J, the junction kept 4 bases outside the gene matches.

Sequenced sample: PBMCs or T cells enriched from blood (not recorded which). The rearrangement uses TRBV27 and TRBJ2-1; TRBD2 agrees at 11 bases. The source is a woman under 30 with acute COVID-19. CDR3 in amino acids: CASSLTSGSHYNEQFF. The CDR3 DNA follows: TGTGCCAGCAGTTTAACTAGCGGGAGTCATTACAATGAGCAGTTCTTC.